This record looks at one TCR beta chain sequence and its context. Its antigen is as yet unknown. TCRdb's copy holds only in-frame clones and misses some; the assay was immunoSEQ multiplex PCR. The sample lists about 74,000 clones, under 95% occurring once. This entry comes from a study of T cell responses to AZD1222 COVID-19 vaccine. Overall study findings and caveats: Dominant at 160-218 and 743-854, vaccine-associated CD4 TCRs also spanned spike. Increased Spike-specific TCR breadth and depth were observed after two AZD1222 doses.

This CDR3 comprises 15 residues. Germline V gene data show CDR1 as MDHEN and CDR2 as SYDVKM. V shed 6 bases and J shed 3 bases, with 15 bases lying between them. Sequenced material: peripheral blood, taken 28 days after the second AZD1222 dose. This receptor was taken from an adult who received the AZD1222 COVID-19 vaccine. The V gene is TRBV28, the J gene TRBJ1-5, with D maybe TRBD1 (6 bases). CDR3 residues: CASRAATGFNQPQHF. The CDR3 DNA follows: TGTGCCAGCAGGGCTGCTACAGGGTTCAATCAGCCCCAGCATTTT.